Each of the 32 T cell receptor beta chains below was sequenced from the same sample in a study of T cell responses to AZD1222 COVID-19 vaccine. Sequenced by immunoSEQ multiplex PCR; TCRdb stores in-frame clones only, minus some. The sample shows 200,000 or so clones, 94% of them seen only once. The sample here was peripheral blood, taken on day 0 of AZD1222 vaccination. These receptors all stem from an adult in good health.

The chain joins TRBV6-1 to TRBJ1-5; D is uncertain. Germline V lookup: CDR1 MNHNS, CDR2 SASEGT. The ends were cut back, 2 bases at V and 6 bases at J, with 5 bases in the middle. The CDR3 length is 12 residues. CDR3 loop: CASSEWSQPQHF. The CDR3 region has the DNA TGTGCCAGCAGTGAATGGTCTCAGCCCCAGCATTTT.

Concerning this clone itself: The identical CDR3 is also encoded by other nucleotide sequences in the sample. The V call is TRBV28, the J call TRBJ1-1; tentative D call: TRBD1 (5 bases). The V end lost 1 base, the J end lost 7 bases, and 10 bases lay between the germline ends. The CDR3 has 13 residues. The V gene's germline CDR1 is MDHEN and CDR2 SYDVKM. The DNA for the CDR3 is TGTGCCAGCAGTTTATTGGGCAGGGTTGAAGCTTTCTTT. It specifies CASSLLGRVEAFF.

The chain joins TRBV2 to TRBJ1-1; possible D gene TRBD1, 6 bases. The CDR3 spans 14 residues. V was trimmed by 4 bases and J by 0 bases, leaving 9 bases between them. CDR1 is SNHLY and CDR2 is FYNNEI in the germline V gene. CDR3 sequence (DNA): TGTGCCAGCAGTGGGACAGCCGTGAACACTGAAGCTTTCTTT. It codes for CASSGTAVNTEAFF.

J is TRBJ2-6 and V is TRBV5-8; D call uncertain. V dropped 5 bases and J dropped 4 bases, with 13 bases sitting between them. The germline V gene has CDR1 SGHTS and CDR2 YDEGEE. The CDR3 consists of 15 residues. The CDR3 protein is CASRNSQSGANVLTF. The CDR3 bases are TGTGCCAGCAGAAATTCACAATCAGGGGCCAACGTCCTGACTTTC.

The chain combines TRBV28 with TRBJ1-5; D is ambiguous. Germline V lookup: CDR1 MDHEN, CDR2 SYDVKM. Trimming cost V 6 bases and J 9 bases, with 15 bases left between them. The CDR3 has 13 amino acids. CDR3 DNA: TGTGCCAGCAGGGGGATTTTATTTTCGCCCCAGCATTTT. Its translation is CASRGILFSPQHF.

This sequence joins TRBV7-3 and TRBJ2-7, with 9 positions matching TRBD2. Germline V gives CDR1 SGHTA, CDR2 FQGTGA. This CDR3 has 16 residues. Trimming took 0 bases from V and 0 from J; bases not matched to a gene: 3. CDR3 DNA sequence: TGTGCCAGCAGCTTAACACTAGCGGGCGCCTCCTACGAGCAGTACTTC. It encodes CASSLTLAGASYEQYF.

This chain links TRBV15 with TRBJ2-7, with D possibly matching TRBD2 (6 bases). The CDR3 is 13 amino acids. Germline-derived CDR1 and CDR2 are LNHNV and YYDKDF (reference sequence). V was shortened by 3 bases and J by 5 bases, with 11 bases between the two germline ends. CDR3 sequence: CATSRGGVNEQYF. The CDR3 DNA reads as TGTGCCACCAGCAGGGGCGGGGTCAACGAGCAGTACTTC. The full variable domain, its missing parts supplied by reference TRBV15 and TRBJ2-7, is DAMVIQNPRYQVTQFGKPVTLSCSQTLNHNVMYWYQQKSSQAPKLLFHYYDKDFNNEADTPDNFQSRRPNTSFCFLDIRSPGLGDTAMYLCATSRGGVNEQYFGPGTRLTVT.

CDR3: CASSLVPGQGGAGNEKLFF. The DNA for the CDR3 is TGTGCCAGCAGTTTAGTACCGGGACAGGGGGGAGCGGGTAATGAAAAACTGTTTTTT. The J gene is TRBJ1-4, the V gene TRBV28, with 11 bases fitting TRBD1. This CDR3 has 19 amino acids. Germline CDR1 reads MDHEN; CDR2 reads SYDVKM. V lost 2 bases, J lost 4 bases, and 12 bases stayed unmatched.

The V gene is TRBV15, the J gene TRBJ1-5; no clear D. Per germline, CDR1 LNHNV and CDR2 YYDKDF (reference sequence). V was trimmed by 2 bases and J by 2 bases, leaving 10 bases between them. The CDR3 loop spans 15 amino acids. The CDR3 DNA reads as TGTGCCACCAGCAGACCGGACGGGGGCAATCAGCCCCAGCATTTT. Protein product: CATSRPDGGNQPQHF. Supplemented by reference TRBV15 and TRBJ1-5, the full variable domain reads DAMVIQNPRYQVTQFGKPVTLSCSQTLNHNVMYWYQQKSSQAPKLLFHYYDKDFNNEADTPDNFQSRRPNTSFCFLDIRSPGLGDTAMYLCATSRPDGGNQPQHFGDGTRLSIL.

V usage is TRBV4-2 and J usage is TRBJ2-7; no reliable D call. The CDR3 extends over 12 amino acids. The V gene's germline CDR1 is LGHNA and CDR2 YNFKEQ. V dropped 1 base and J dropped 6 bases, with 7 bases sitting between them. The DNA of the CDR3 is TGTGCCAGCAGCCAAGTGGCAGGCGAGCAGTACTTC. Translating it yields CASSQVAGEQYF.

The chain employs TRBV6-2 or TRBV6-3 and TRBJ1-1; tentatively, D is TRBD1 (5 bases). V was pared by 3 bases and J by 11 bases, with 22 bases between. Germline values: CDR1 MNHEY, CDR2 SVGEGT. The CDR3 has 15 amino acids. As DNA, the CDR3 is TGTGCCAGCAGTTATGCTCAGGGCCTCGCCGTGGCCGCTTTCTTT. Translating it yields CASSYAQGLAVAAFF.

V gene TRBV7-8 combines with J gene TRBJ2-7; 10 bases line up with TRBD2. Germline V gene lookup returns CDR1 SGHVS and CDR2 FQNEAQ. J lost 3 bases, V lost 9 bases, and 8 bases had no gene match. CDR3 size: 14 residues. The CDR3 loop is CASSKREGYYEQYF. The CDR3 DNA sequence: TGTGCCAGTAGCAAGCGGGAGGGTTACTACGAGCAGTACTTC.

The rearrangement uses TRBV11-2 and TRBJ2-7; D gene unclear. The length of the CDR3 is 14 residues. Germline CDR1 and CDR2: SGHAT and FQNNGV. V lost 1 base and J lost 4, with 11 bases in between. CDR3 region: CASSLGSEAYEQYF. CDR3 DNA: TGTGCCAGCAGCTTAGGAAGCGAGGCTTACGAGCAGTACTTC.

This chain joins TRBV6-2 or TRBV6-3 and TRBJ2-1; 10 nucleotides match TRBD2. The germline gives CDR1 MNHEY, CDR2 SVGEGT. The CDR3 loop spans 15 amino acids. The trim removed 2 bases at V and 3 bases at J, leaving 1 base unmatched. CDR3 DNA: TGTGCCAGCAGTTACCTAGCGGGAGTCTACAATGAGCAGTTCTTC. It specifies CASSYLAGVYNEQFF.

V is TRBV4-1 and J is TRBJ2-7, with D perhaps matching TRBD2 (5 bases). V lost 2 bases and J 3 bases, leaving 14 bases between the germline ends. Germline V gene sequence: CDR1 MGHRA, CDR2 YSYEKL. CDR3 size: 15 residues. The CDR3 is CASSQSEDRIYEQYF. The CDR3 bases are TGCGCCAGCAGCCAATCGGAGGACCGGATCTACGAGCAGTACTTC.

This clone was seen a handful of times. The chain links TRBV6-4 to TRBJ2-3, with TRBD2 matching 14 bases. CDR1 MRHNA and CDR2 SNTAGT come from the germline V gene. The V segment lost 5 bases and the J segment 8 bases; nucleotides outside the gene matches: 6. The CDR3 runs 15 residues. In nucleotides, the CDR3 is TGTGCCAGCAGTCCCGGGACTAGCGGGAGTTCTACGCAGTATTTT. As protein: CASSPGTSGSSTQYF.

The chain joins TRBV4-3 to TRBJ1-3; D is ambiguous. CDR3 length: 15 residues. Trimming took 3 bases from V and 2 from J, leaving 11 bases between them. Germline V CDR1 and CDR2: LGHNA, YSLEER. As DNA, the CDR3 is TGCGCCAGCAGCCAGATCACCGGGGCTGGAAACACCATATATTTT. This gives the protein CASSQITGAGNTIYF.

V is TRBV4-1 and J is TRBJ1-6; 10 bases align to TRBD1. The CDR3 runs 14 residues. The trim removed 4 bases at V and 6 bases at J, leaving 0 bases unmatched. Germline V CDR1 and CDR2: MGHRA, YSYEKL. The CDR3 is CASSRDRGNSPLHF. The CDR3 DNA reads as TGCGCCAGCAGCCGGGACAGGGGTAATTCACCCCTCCACTTT.

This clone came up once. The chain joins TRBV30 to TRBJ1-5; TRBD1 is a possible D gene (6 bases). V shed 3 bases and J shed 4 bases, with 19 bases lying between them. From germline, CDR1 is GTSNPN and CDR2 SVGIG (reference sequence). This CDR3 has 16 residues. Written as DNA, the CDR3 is TGTGCCTGGAGCGCTCCTGGGACAACCCAAAATCAGCCCCAGCATTTT. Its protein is CAWSAPGTTQNQPQHF.

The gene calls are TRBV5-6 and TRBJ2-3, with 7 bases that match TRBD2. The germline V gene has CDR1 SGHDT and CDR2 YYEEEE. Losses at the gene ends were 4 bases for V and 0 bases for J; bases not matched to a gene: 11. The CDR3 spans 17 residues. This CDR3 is CASSEARDYYSTDTQYF. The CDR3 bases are TGTGCCAGCAGCGAGGCCAGGGACTACTATAGCACAGATACGCAGTATTTT.

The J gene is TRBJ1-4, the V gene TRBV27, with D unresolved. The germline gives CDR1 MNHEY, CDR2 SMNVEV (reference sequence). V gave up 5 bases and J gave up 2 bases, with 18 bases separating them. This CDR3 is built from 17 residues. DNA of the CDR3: TGTGCCAGCAGTCCCTGGGCCCTGCCCCACACTAATGAAAAACTGTTTTTT. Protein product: CASSPWALPHTNEKLFF.

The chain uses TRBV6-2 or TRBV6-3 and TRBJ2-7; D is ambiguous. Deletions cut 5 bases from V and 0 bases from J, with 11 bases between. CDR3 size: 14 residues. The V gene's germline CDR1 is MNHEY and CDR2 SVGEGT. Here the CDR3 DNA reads TGTGCCAGCAGTACCCGCACGAGCTCCTACGAGCAGTACTTC. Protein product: CASSTRTSSYEQYF.

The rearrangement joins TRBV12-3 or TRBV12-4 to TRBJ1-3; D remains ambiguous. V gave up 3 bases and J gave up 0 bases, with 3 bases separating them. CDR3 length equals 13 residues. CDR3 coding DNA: TGTGCCAGCAGTTTGATCTCTGGAAACACCATATATTTT. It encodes CASSLISGNTIYF.

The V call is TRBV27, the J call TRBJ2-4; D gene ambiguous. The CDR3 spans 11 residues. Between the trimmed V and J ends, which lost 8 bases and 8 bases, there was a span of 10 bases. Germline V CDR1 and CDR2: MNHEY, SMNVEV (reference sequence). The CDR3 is CASFSWDIQYF. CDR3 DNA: TGTGCCAGCTTTAGTTGGGACATTCAGTACTTC.

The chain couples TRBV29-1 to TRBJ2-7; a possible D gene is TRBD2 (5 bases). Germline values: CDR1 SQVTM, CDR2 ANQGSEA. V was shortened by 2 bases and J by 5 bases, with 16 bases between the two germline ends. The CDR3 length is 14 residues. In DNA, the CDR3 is TGCAGCGTTGAAAGCCCTCGCGCCGGGGACGAGCAGTACTTC. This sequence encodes CSVESPRAGDEQYF.

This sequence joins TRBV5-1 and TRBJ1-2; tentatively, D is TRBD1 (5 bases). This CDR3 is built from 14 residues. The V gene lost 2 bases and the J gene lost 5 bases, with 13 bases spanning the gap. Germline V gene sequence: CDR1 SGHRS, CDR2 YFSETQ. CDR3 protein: CASSFKQVSYGYTF. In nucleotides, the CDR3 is TGCGCCAGCAGCTTCAAACAGGTGTCTTATGGCTACACCTTC.

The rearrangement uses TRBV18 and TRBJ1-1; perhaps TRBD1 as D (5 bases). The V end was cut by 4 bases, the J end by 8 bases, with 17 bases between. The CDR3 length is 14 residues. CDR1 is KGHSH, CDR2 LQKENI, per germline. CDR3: CASSLRTGTEEAFF. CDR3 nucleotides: TGTGCCAGCTCACTGAGAACCGGGACTGAAGAAGCTTTCTTT.

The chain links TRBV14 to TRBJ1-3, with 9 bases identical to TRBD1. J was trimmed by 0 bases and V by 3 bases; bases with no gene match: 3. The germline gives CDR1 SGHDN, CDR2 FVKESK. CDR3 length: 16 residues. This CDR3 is CASSQTGGSSGNTIYF. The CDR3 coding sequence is TGTGCCAGCAGCCAGACAGGGGGAAGCTCTGGAAACACCATATATTTT.

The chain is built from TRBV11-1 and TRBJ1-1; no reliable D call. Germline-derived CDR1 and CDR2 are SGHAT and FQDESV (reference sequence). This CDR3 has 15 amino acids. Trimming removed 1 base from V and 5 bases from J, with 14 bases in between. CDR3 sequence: CASSLEWGGSTEAFF. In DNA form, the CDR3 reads TGTGCCAGCAGCTTAGAGTGGGGAGGAAGTACTGAAGCTTTCTTT. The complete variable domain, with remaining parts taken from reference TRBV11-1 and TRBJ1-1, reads EAEVAQSPRYKITEKSQAVAFWCDPISGHATLYWYRQILGQGPELLVQFQDESVVDDSQLPKDRFSAERLKGVDSTLKIQPAELGDSAMYLCASSLEWGGSTEAFFGQGTRLTVV.

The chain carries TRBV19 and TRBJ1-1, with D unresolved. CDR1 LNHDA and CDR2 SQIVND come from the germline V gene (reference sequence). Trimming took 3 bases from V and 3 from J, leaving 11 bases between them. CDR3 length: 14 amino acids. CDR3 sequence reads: CASSILVGHTEAFF. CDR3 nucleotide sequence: TGTGCCAGTAGTATTCTGGTGGGCCACACTGAAGCTTTCTTT.

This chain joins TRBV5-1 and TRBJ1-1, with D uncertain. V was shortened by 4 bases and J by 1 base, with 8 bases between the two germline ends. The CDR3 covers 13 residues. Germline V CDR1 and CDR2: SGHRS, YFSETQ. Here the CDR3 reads CASSTRPNTEAFF. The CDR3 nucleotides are TGCGCCAGCAGCACACGACCGAACACTGAAGCTTTCTTT.

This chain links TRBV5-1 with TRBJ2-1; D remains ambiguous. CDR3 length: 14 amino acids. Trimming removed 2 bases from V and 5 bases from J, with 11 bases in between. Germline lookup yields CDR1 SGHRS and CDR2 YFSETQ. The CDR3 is CASSLVRVHNEQFF. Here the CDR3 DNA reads TGCGCCAGCAGCTTAGTAAGGGTTCACAATGAGCAGTTCTTC.